This TCR beta chain was retrieved from a study of blood T cells in healthy people across ages. General study points: Diversity estimated from one million T cells was considered an underestimate.

A word on this clonotype: Antigen unknown.

Through a sample-barcoded 5' primer and a J-beta primer mix, a second PCR was run for roughly 7 to 11 cycles. One entry per CDR3 protein results from TCRdb running MiXCR on the 5' RACE reads. The table records about 1,400,000 distinct CDR3 sequences, approximately 60% of them present only once. V lost 7 bases, J lost 10 bases, and 26 bases lay in between. The CDR3 extends over 17 amino acids. The germline CDR1 and CDR2 sequences are LNHDA and SQIVND (reference sequence). The rearrangement joins TRBV19 to TRBJ1-6; D is ambiguous. This receptor was taken from a man aged 18 to 30 in good health. Sequenced material: blood. CDR3 loop: CASNEGPARRSYSPLHF. The CDR3 DNA is TGTGCCAGTAACGAGGGTCCTGCCCGAAGGTCCTACTCACCCCTCCACTTT.